The T cell receptor (beta chain) under discussion was sequenced for a study of T cells after yellow fever vaccination. Notes on the study in general: From the bulk population, abundant clonotypes could contaminate and appear within FACS-sorted repertoires.

This clonotype was seen a few times. Antigen specificity is unknown. TCRdb re-derived calls from the 5' RACE reads in MiXCR, one entry per CDR3 protein. The sample includes 300,000 to 350,000 distinct CDR3 sequences, around 8.1% of them seen just once. This CDR3 has 14 residues. The V and J ends lost 7 bases and 14 bases, in that order; junction bases with no gene match: 10. Material: PBMCs, obtained more than 40 days after the first yellow fever vaccination. The chain links TRBV12-3 or TRBV12-4 to TRBJ1-6, with 11 bases identical to TRBD1. The clonotype was recovered from a young man who received the YFV17D yellow fever vaccine. The CDR3 DNA sequence: TGTGCCAGCAAATTGGGGACAGGGGGTACCACCCTCCACTTT. It specifies CASKLGTGGTTLHF.